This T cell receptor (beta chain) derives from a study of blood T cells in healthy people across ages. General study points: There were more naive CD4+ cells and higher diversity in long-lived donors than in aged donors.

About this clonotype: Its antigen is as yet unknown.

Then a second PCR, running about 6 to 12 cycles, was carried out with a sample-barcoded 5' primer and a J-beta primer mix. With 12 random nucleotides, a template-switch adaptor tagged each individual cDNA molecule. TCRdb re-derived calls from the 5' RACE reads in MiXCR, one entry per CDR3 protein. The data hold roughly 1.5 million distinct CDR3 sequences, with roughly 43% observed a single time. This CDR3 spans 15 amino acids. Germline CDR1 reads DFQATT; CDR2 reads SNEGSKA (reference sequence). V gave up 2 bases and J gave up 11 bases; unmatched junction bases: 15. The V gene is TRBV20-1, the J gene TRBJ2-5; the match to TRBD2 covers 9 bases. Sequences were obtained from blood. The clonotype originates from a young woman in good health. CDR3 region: CSARYISGSGNEQYF. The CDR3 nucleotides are TGCAGTGCTAGATATATTAGCGGGAGTGGAAATGAGCAGTACTTC.